A single sample is the source of the 27 T cell receptor beta chains below, sequenced in a study of CD8 T cells in ankylosing spondylitis. TCRdb reanalysed the 5' RACE reads using MiXCR and keeps one entry per CDR3 protein. The sample lists about 310,000 distinct CDR3 sequences; about a fifth were seen once. Sequenced material: blood, either unsorted or a sorted T cell fraction (not recorded which). These receptors all stem from a female donor with ankylosing spondylitis or in good health (not recorded which).

The genes are TRBV27 and TRBJ2-2; D is uncertain. The CDR3 has 13 amino acids. The V and J ends lost 2 bases and 5 bases respectively, with 6 bases between them. CDR1 and CDR2 from the germline V gene are MNHEY and SMNVEV (reference sequence). The CDR3 protein is CASSLMQTGELFF. In nucleotides, the CDR3 is TGTGCCAGCAGTTTAATGCAGACCGGGGAGCTGTTTTTT.

V is TRBV27 and J is TRBJ2-6; D perhaps matches TRBD1 (6 bases). The CDR3 covers 18 residues. Looked up from germline, CDR1 is MNHEY and CDR2 is SMNVEV (reference sequence). Trimming cost V 5 bases and J 2 bases, with 19 bases left between them. The CDR3 loop reads CASSHQGPVSPGANVLTF. CDR3 coding DNA: TGTGCCAGCAGTCATCAGGGGCCGGTGAGTCCTGGGGCCAACGTCCTGACTTTC.

The V call is TRBV25-1, the J call TRBJ2-2; no clear D gene. This CDR3 is built from 14 residues. CDR1 MGHDK and CDR2 SYGVNS come from the germline V gene. V lost 1 base and J lost 2, with 5 bases in between. The CDR3 nucleotides read TGTGCCAGCAGTGAATGGGGTAACACCGGGGAGCTGTTTTTT. This translates into CASSEWGNTGELFF.

The chain couples TRBV15 to TRBJ2-1; 13 nucleotides agree with TRBD2. The CDR3 contains 16 residues. Per the germline V gene, CDR1 is LNHNV and CDR2 is YYDKDF (reference sequence). V lost 3 bases to trimming and J lost 8 bases; unmatched junction nucleotides: 7. The DNA for the CDR3 is TGTGCCACCAGCAGGGCACTAGCGGGAGGGCCTGATGAGCAGTTCTTC. It codes for CATSRALAGGPDEQFF.

This clonotype was picked up a small number of times. V usage is TRBV7-2 and J usage is TRBJ1-1, with D unclear. The CDR3 contains 11 residues. Germline V gene sequence: CDR1 SGHTA, CDR2 FQGNSA. Trimming stripped 5 bases from V and 8 bases from J, with 9 bases between. The chain's CDR3 is CASSPFREAFF. In nucleotides, the CDR3 is TGTGCCAGCAGCCCCTTCAGGGAAGCTTTCTTT.

The V call is TRBV9, the J call TRBJ2-3; D is ambiguous. V gave up 3 bases and J gave up 4 bases, with 9 bases separating them. Germline CDR1 and CDR2: SGDLS and YYNGEE. This CDR3 spans 13 amino acids. CDR3 amino acids: CASSGRFSDTQYF. CDR3 sequence (DNA): TGTGCCAGCAGCGGCAGGTTCTCAGATACGCAGTATTTT.

The table lists this clonotype with many counts. The chain recombines TRBV29-1 with TRBJ2-1; no reliable D call. Deletions cut 7 bases from V and 5 bases from J, with 6 bases between. The CDR3 is made up of 10 amino acids. CDR1 SQVTM and CDR2 ANQGSEA come from the germline V gene. CDR3 sequence (DNA): TGCAGCGCTGGGGACAATGAGCAGTTCTTC. It codes for CSAGDNEQFF.

The genes are TRBV6-2 or TRBV6-3 and TRBJ2-1; 7 bases are shared with TRBD1. This CDR3 is built from 16 residues. Per the germline V gene, CDR1 is MNHEY and CDR2 is SVGEGT. V was pared by 10 bases and J by 0 bases, with 12 bases of the junction left unmatched. CDR3 region: CATNSRDSSSYNEQFF. CDR3 sequence (DNA): TGTGCCACCAATTCCCGGGACAGCAGCTCCTACAATGAGCAGTTCTTC.

This clonotype was recorded a few times. The chain recombines TRBV3-1 with TRBJ2-3, with D hard to call. The CDR3 covers 15 residues. CDR1 LGHDT and CDR2 YNNKEL come from the germline V gene (reference sequence). The V end lost 8 bases, the J end lost 0 bases, and 15 bases lay between the germline ends. The CDR3 region is CASGRQTTSTDTQYF. CDR3 nucleotides: TGTGCCAGCGGCCGGCAGACCACTAGCACAGATACGCAGTATTTT.

This clonotype was found many times. This sequence joins TRBV12-3 or TRBV12-4 and TRBJ2-5; 11 bases fit TRBD2. Trimming took 4 bases from V and 5 from J; bases not matched to a gene: 3. The CDR3 has 14 amino acids. The CDR3: CASSSTSGSETQYF. CDR3 sequence (DNA): TGTGCCAGCAGTTCCACTAGCGGGAGTGAGACCCAGTACTTC.

The V gene is TRBV6-1, the J gene TRBJ1-3; D is possibly TRBD1 (5 bases). V gave up 5 bases and J gave up 3 bases, with 11 bases separating them. In germline, CDR1 is MNHNS, CDR2 SASEGT. The CDR3 extends over 14 amino acids. The CDR3 DNA follows: TGTGCCAGCAGTACGGGGGGAGGTGGAAACACCATATATTTT. Its protein product is CASSTGGGGNTIYF.

This clonotype occurred a few times. V usage is TRBV12-3 or TRBV12-4 and J usage is TRBJ2-2, with unresolved D. With 3 bases removed from V and 5 bases from J, the gap between germline ends came to 7 bases. The CDR3 runs 13 residues. CDR3 residues: CASSFGTTGELFF. Written as DNA, the CDR3 is TGTGCCAGCAGTTTCGGCACAACCGGGGAGCTGTTTTTT.

CDR3 sequence (DNA): TGCAGCGTTCTTGTAAGCTCCTACGAGCAGTACTTC. Its protein product is CSVLVSSYEQYF. The chain carries TRBV29-1 and TRBJ2-7; D remains ambiguous. Per the germline V gene, CDR1 is SQVTM and CDR2 is ANQGSEA. This CDR3 is built from 12 residues. Trimming took off 5 bases at V and 0 bases at J, with 8 bases between the two ends.

This clonotype showed up many times. This chain links TRBV29-1 with TRBJ2-5; D perhaps matches TRBD2 (5 bases). Trimming removed 7 bases at V and 1 base at J, with 10 bases between. The CDR3 length is 12 residues. The germline CDR1 and CDR2 sequences are SQVTM and ANQGSEA. In nucleotides, the CDR3 is TGCAGCGAAAAGCGGAGCCAAGAGACCCAGTACTTC. Protein product: CSEKRSQETQYF.

CDR3 sequence reads: CASSLAGTGRTYEQYF. CDR3 nucleotides: TGCGCCAGCAGCTTGGCCGGGACAGGGCGTACCTACGAGCAGTACTTC. The genes are TRBV5-1 and TRBJ2-7, with 9 positions matching TRBD1. The CDR3 consists of 16 residues. The V gene's germline CDR1 is SGHRS and CDR2 YFSETQ. The V and J ends lost 0 bases and 2 bases, in that order; junction bases with no gene match: 6.

This clonotype was observed a few times. The chain combines TRBV25-1 with TRBJ2-7; D may match TRBD1 or TRBD2 (5 bases each). Trimming pared 1 base from V and 0 bases from J, leaving 7 bases between. Looked up from germline, CDR1 is MGHDK and CDR2 is SYGVNS. The CDR3 has 14 amino acids. The chain's CDR3 is CASSESGGSYEQYF. In DNA, the CDR3 is TGTGCCAGCAGTGAATCTGGGGGCTCCTACGAGCAGTACTTC.

The chain recombines TRBV18 with TRBJ2-7, with a weak D call TRBD1 (6 bases). Germline V gives CDR1 KGHSH, CDR2 LQKENI. Deletions cut 6 bases from V and 4 bases from J, with 22 bases between. The CDR3 covers 16 residues. The chain's CDR3 is CASSPTGTSETYEQYF. DNA of the CDR3: TGTGCCAGCTCGCCCACCGGGACATCGGAAACTTACGAGCAGTACTTC.

This clonotype was seen ten or more times. This CDR3 is CSVEGGDGYGYTF. The CDR3 DNA reads as TGCAGCGTTGAAGGAGGGGACGGCTATGGCTACACCTTC. The chain uses TRBV29-1 and TRBJ1-2; perhaps TRBD1 as D (5 bases). The CDR3 consists of 13 residues. V was trimmed by 1 base and J by 4 bases, leaving 10 bases between them. Germline V gene lookup returns CDR1 SQVTM and CDR2 ANQGSEA.

This rearrangement joins TRBV11-2 to TRBJ2-2, with 7 bases that match TRBD1. V shed 3 bases and J 1 base; nucleotides not matched to a gene: 5. Germline CDR1 SGHAT, CDR2 FQNNGV. This CDR3 is built from 16 residues. The CDR3 reads CASSLDRDRNTGELFF. The CDR3 nucleotides read TGTGCCAGCAGCTTGGACCGGGACAGGAACACCGGGGAGCTGTTTTTT. Full variable domain (rest looked up from reference TRBV11-2 and TRBJ2-2): EAGVAQSPRYKIIEKRQSVAFWCNPISGHATLYWYQQILGQGPKLLIQFQNNGVVDDSQLPKDRFSAERLKGVDSTLKIQPAKLEDSAVYLCASSLDRDRNTGELFFGEGSRLTVL.

This CDR3 is CSAPRGSLNEQFF. The DNA for the CDR3 is TGCAGTGCCCCGAGGGGGAGCCTCAATGAGCAGTTCTTC. The chain links TRBV20-1 to TRBJ2-1, with D maybe TRBD1 (6 bases). CDR1 and CDR2 (germline): DFQATT, SNEGSKA (reference sequence). Trimming removed 6 bases at V and 6 bases at J, with 15 bases between. This CDR3 has 13 amino acids.

Ten or more counts support this clonotype. CDR3 DNA sequence: TGCAGTGCAACCCCGCGGGGACCCGAGCAGTACTTC. This codes for CSATPRGPEQYF. The chain employs TRBV20-1 and TRBJ2-7; D is perhaps TRBD2 (6 bases). Looked up from germline, CDR1 is DFQATT and CDR2 is SNEGSKA (reference sequence). This CDR3 has 12 amino acids. The ends were cut back, 6 bases at V and 6 bases at J, with 15 bases in the middle.

The J gene is TRBJ2-7, the V gene TRBV5-1; D gene ambiguous. The CDR3 contains 14 residues. The V gene lost 0 bases and the J gene lost 1 base, with 8 bases spanning the gap. Per the germline V gene, CDR1 is SGHRS and CDR2 is YFSETQ. The CDR3 loop reads CASSLGRLSYEQYF. The DNA of the CDR3 is TGCGCCAGCAGCTTGGGCAGGTTGTCCTACGAGCAGTACTTC. Complete variable domain (other parts from reference TRBV5-1 and TRBJ2-7): KAGVTQTPRYLIKTRGQQVTLSCSPISGHRSVSWYQQTPGQGLQFLFEYFSETQRNKGNFPGRFSGRQFSNSRSEMNVSTLELGDSALYLCASSLGRLSYEQYFGPGTRLTVT.

The chain combines TRBV29-1 with TRBJ1-5, with D maybe TRBD1 (6 bases). Germline CDR1 and CDR2: SQVTM and ANQGSEA. The CDR3 covers 13 residues. Trimming pared 3 bases from V and 7 bases from J, leaving 13 bases between. The CDR3 protein is CSVDPGQGQPQHF. CDR3 sequence (DNA): TGCAGCGTTGACCCTGGGCAGGGGCAGCCCCAGCATTTT.

This clonotype was counted at least ten times. V is TRBV12-3 or TRBV12-4 and J is TRBJ2-2; TRBD2 might be the D (5 bases). The V and J ends lost 6 bases and 0 bases respectively, with 17 bases between them. The CDR3 loop spans 17 amino acids. The CDR3 region is CASSNTRLKANTGELFF. The CDR3 DNA reads TGTGCCAGCAGCAATACTAGGTTGAAGGCGAACACCGGGGAGCTGTTTTTT.

This clonotype was observed a handful of times. V and J are TRBV7-6 and TRBJ1-1, with a weak D call TRBD1 (5 bases). The CDR3 is 14 residues long. Trimming cost V 4 bases and J 10 bases, with 19 bases left between them. In germline, CDR1 is SGHVS, CDR2 FNYEAQ. In DNA, the CDR3 is TGTGCCAGCAGCTCCCCTGGAGGGGAGGGAGGAGCTTTCTTT. This encodes CASSSPGGEGGAFF.

The chain employs TRBV29-1 and TRBJ2-3; no definite D call. In germline, CDR1 is SQVTM, CDR2 ANQGSEA. The CDR3 is made up of 14 amino acids. The V gene lost 4 bases and the J gene lost 1 base, with 12 bases spanning the gap. In DNA, the CDR3 is TGCAGCGTTGGGGTCATGGTGGGCACAGATACGCAGTATTTT. It codes for CSVGVMVGTDTQYF.

This clonotype occurred a few times. V and J are TRBV12-3 or TRBV12-4 and TRBJ2-7; TRBD1 matches at 10 bases. After removal of 5 bases from V and 7 bases from J, the junction contained 8 bases not matched to a gene. The CDR3 has 14 residues. CDR3 nucleotide sequence: TGTGCCAGCAGTCCAGACAGGGGGCTGGGAGAGCAGTACTTC. It yields the protein CASSPDRGLGEQYF.